This TCR beta chain was identified during a study of identical twins. Germline trimming cut 3 bases from V and 1 base from J; bases unmatched to any gene: 2. The CDR3 is 16 residues long. Germline-derived CDR1 and CDR2 are MNHNS and SASEGT. Addition of a universal primer site occurred through template switching, and cDNA carried unique molecular identifiers. TCRdb fed the 5' RACE reads into MiXCR, producing one record per CDR3 protein. The table lists 1.5 million to 2 million distinct CDR3 sequences, around a third of them singletons, with approximately 0.29% in the top ten. Details on this clonotype: No antigen is known for it.

Study results and caveats: Invariant MAIT and iNKT cells may have partly biased zero-insertion analyses. Within beta out-of-frame sequences, the excess sharing observed between twins was weaker.

Sequenced sample: cord blood. The sequence was collected from a newborn girl in good health. This sequence joins TRBV6-1 and TRBJ2-2; TRBD1 matches 10 bases. The CDR3 protein is CASSEGTGVNTGELFF. In DNA, the CDR3 is TGTGCCAGCAGTGAGGGGACAGGGGTGAACACCGGGGAGCTGTTTTTT.